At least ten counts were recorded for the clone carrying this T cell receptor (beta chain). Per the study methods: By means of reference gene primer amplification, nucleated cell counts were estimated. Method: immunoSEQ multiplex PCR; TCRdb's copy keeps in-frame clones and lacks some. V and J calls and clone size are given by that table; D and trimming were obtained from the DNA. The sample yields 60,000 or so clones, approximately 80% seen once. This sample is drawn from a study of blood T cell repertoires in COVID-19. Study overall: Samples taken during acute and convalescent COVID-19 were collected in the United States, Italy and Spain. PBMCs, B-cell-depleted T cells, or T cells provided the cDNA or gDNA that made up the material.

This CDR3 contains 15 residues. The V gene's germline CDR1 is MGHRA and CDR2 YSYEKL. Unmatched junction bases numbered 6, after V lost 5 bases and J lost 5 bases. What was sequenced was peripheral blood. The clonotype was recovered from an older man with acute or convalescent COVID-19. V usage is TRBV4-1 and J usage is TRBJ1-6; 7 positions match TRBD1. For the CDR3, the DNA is TGCGCCAGCAGCACCCGGACAGGCAATAATTCACCCCTCCACTTT. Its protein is CASSTRTGNNSPLHF.